The clone carrying this TCR beta chain was seen a single time. Its cognate antigen is unknown. This entry belongs to a study of monozygotic twins with cystic fibrosis. This CDR3 region has 12 residues. V lost 7 bases and J lost 6, with 7 bases in between. Germline V CDR1 and CDR2: PRHDT, FYEKMQ (reference sequence). Study-wide points: In 13 of 16 pairs, V gene usage was closest to the co-twin's. In this small cohort, shared CDR3 numbers showed no association with age, concordance or disease severity.

The method was immunoSEQ multiplex PCR; TCRdb's version includes in-frame clones alone and lacks a portion of them. The table lists some 33,000 clones, 75% to 95% of them singletons. The TCR was taken from a boy younger than 10 with cystic fibrosis. The material sequenced was blood. V usage is TRBV13 and J usage is TRBJ1-6; D remains ambiguous. The CDR3 region has the DNA TGTGCCAGCACGGAAGGTAATTCACCCCTCCACTTT. This translates into CASTEGNSPLHF.